The 22 T cell receptor beta chains reported below all come from one sample, sequenced in a study of Ad26.COV2.S vaccination and SARS-CoV-2 variants. This table comes from immunoSEQ multiplex PCR, and its TCRdb copy is limited to in-frame clones, with some not included. The sample records about 470,000 clones, around 91% being singletons. Treatment defined: some 20 received Ad26.COV2.S at low or high dose, single or two shots; roughly five received placebo; per-sample allocation not given. Day 63 following the first vaccine or placebo injection was when the samples were taken. This material consisted of peripheral blood, taken in a trial of Ad26.COV2.S vaccine versus placebo. All receptors derive from a person between 18 and 59 years old who received the Ad26.COV2.S COVID-19 vaccine or a placebo.

The chain is built from TRBV15 and TRBJ2-3; no clear D. Trimming shortened V by 3 bases and J by 0 bases, and 19 bases separated the two germline ends. Germline-derived CDR1 and CDR2 are LNHNV and YYDKDF (reference sequence). The CDR3 has 18 residues. For the CDR3, the DNA is TGTGCCACCAGCAGCCGGTTATCAAGAATTATTAGCACAGATACGCAGTATTTT. It specifies CATSSRLSRIISTDTQYF.

J is TRBJ2-2 and V is TRBV5-4; 8 bases line up with TRBD2. The ends lost 2 bases at V and 7 bases at J; junction bases unmatched: 7. Germline V gives CDR1 SGHNT, CDR2 YYREEE (reference sequence). The CDR3 sequence is 15 residues long. CDR3 sequence (DNA): TGTGCCAGCAGCTTAAGCGGGAGAGGCGGCGGGGAGCTGTTTTTT. It specifies CASSLSGRGGGELFF.

The V call is TRBV10-3, the J call TRBJ2-5; maybe TRBD1 (6 bases). CDR1 ENHRY and CDR2 SYGVKD come from the germline V gene. Trimming left V 3 bases short and J 6 bases short, with 14 bases between. This CDR3 spans 14 amino acids. Written as DNA, the CDR3 is TGTGCCATCAGTGAATCAGGGGACATCCAGACCCAGTACTTC. It codes for CAISESGDIQTQYF.

V and J are TRBV4-1 and TRBJ2-7; the match to TRBD2 covers 11 bases. This CDR3 comprises 17 residues. Germline V gives CDR1 MGHRA, CDR2 YSYEKL. J lost 0 bases, V lost 4 bases, and 8 bases had no gene match. The CDR3 coding sequence is TGCGCCAGCAGCCTATTAGCGGGAGGGACGAGCTCCTACGAGCAGTACTTC. This gives the protein CASSLLAGGTSSYEQYF.

A note on this clone: No DNA is shown, since the ends of the CDR3 on it are uncertain; the CDR3 is the one TCRdb lists. The chain joins TRBV9 to TRBJ2-2; the table calls TRBD2, which could not be checked here. The germline gives CDR1 SGDLS, CDR2 YYNGEE. The CDR3 sequence runs 17 residues, both termini included. Here the CDR3 reads CASSVASPVFGAGELFF.

The chain links TRBV23-1 to TRBJ1-3; TRBD1 might be the D (5 bases). TRBV23-1 is an open reading frame whose function is uncertain. Trimming cost V 7 bases and J 0 bases, with 22 bases left between them. This CDR3 contains 18 residues. CDR3 amino acids: CASIKSWDSYLSGNTIYF. The CDR3 DNA sequence: TGCGCCAGCATTAAATCTTGGGACTCATACCTCTCTGGAAACACCATATATTTT.

The chain carries TRBV5-1 and TRBJ2-7; 10 positions agree with TRBD2. V lost 4 bases and J lost 5; bases outside the gene matches: 9. The CDR3 runs to 15 residues. Germline CDR1 reads SGHRS; CDR2 reads YFSETQ. The CDR3 DNA reads as TGCGCCAGCAGCCGCAATACGGGACTAGCGAACGAGCAGTACTTC. Residues: CASSRNTGLANEQYF.

This clone was detected only once. This sequence joins TRBV6-2 or TRBV6-3 and TRBJ1-1; D call uncertain. V was pared by 5 bases and J by 5 bases, with 9 bases between. Germline CDR1 reads MNHEY; CDR2 reads SVGEGT. The CDR3 runs 12 residues. Written as DNA, the CDR3 is TGTGCCAGCAGTCTGAGGTTGACTGAAGCTTTCTTT. Translation gives CASSLRLTEAFF.

The chain recombines TRBV27 with TRBJ2-7; 8 nucleotides align to TRBD1. Germline CDR1 reads MNHEY; CDR2 reads SMNVEV (reference sequence). V lost 6 bases, J lost 5 bases, and 12 bases stayed unmatched. The CDR3 is 15 residues long. The CDR3 region is CASRRSDRGAHEQYF. In nucleotides, the CDR3 is TGTGCCAGCAGAAGAAGCGACAGGGGAGCCCACGAGCAGTACTTC.

V usage is TRBV7-8 and J usage is TRBJ1-2; 9 bases fit TRBD1. There are 13 residues in the CDR3. J was trimmed by 8 bases and V by 5 bases; bases with no gene match: 6. Per the germline V gene, CDR1 is SGHVS and CDR2 is FQNEAQ. CDR3 sequence: CASSPRTGEGYTF. DNA of the CDR3: TGTGCCAGCAGCCCTCGGACAGGGGAGGGCTACACCTTC. Based on the CDR3 plus reference TRBV7-8 and TRBJ1-2, the full variable domain is GAGVSQSPRYKVAKRGQDVALRCDPISGHVSLFWYQQALGQGPEFLTYFQNEAQLDKSGLPSDRFFAERPEGSVSTLKIQRTQQEDSAVYLCASSPRTGEGYTFGSGTRLTVV.

This chain links TRBV2 with TRBJ1-1; D unclear. Trimming took 1 base from V and 3 from J, leaving 6 bases between them. This CDR3 has 13 residues. Germline V CDR1 and CDR2: SNHLY, FYNNEI. The CDR3 here is CASSEEKDTEAFF. DNA for the CDR3: TGTGCCAGCAGTGAAGAGAAGGACACTGAAGCTTTCTTT.

The chain links TRBV7-3 to TRBJ1-6; D is ambiguous. Between the trimmed V and J ends, which lost 5 bases and 6 bases, there was a span of 11 bases. The germline V gene encodes CDR1 SGHTA and CDR2 FQGTGA. CDR3 length: 14 residues. The CDR3 DNA sequence: TGTGCCAGCAGCCTTGCCGTACCTAATTCACCCCTCCACTTT. Translated: CASSLAVPNSPLHF.

The CDR3 here is CASSYSSTGGYGYTF. CDR3 nucleotides: TGTGCCAGCAGTTACTCGTCGACAGGGGGCTATGGCTACACCTTC. The chain combines TRBV6-2 or TRBV6-3 with TRBJ1-2, with 9 bases identical to TRBD1. Germline loops: CDR1 MNHEY, CDR2 SVGEGT. CDR3 length equals 15 residues. Losses at the gene ends were 0 bases for V and 4 bases for J; bases not matched to a gene: 3.

The rearrangement joins TRBV27 to TRBJ1-6, with 8 bases that match TRBD1. V shed 7 bases, J shed 7 bases, and the junction held 6 bases outside the gene matches. CDR3 length equals 14 residues. CDR1 is MNHEY, CDR2 SMNVEV, per germline (reference sequence). The CDR3 here is CASKGQGANSPLHF. In DNA form, the CDR3 reads TGTGCCAGCAAGGGCCAGGGGGCAAATTCACCCCTCCACTTT.

This rearrangement joins TRBV5-1 to TRBJ2-3, with TRBD2 matching over 8 bases. With V trimmed by 6 bases and J by 4 bases, 7 bases remained unmatched. Per the germline V gene, CDR1 is SGHRS and CDR2 is YFSETQ. The CDR3 spans 14 residues. The CDR3 DNA follows: TGCGCCAGCAAACCCCGCGGGAGGTCAGATACGCAGTATTTT. Translation: CASKPRGRSDTQYF. Looking up the rest from reference TRBV5-1 and TRBJ2-3 gives the full variable domain: KAGVTQTPRYLIKTRGQQVTLSCSPISGHRSVSWYQQTPGQGLQFLFEYFSETQRNKGNFPGRFSGRQFSNSRSEMNVSTLELGDSALYLCASKPRGRSDTQYFGPGTRLTVL.

The V call is TRBV29-1, the J call TRBJ2-1; 8 bases agree with TRBD2. V lost 8 bases, J lost 6 bases, and 9 bases stayed unmatched. There are 13 residues in the CDR3. Germline CDR1 and CDR2: SQVTM and ANQGSEA. This CDR3 reads CSFRLATGNEQFF. The CDR3 DNA sequence: TGCAGCTTTAGACTAGCGACAGGCAATGAGCAGTTCTTC.

This rearrangement joins TRBV15 to TRBJ2-7, with TRBD1 identical over 8 bases. Germline loops: CDR1 LNHNV, CDR2 YYDKDF (reference sequence). V was clipped by 3 bases and J by 1 base; unmatched bases: 8. This CDR3 comprises 16 residues. The CDR3 reads CATSRAGGQGSYEQYF. DNA of the CDR3: TGTGCCACCAGCAGGGCCGGAGGACAGGGTTCCTACGAGCAGTACTTC.

This clone has a single count. The V gene is TRBV7-9, the J gene TRBJ2-5; D possibly matches TRBD1 or TRBD2 (5 bases each). Germline CDR1 is SEHNR and CDR2 is FQNEAQ (reference sequence). Trimming took off 5 bases at V and 5 bases at J, with 15 bases between the two ends. The CDR3 runs to 14 residues. The CDR3 region has the DNA TGTGCCAGCAGCCCCATGGTGGGGGTGGAGACCCAGTACTTC. Protein sequence: CASSPMVGVETQYF.

J is TRBJ1-3 and V is TRBV11-2; D gene ambiguous. The CDR3 is made up of 15 amino acids. In germline, CDR1 is SGHAT, CDR2 FQNNGV. Trimming took 6 bases from V and 4 from J, leaving 16 bases between them. The CDR3 DNA reads TGTGCCAGCAGACTCGCCTCGGGAGGGGGAAACACCATATATTTT. This gives the protein CASRLASGGGNTIYF. The complete variable domain, with remaining parts taken from reference TRBV11-2 and TRBJ1-3, reads EAGVAQSPRYKIIEKRQSVAFWCNPISGHATLYWYQQILGQGPKLLIQFQNNGVVDDSQLPKDRFSAERLKGVDSTLKIQPAKLEDSAVYLCASRLASGGGNTIYFGEGSWLTVV.

This chain uses TRBV11-2 with TRBJ2-7, with TRBD2 matching over 11 bases. The length of the CDR3 is 16 residues. Unmatched junction bases numbered 6, after V lost 1 base and J lost 4 bases. Germline V gene data show CDR1 as SGHAT and CDR2 as FQNNGV. CDR3 loop: CASSLVSSGRLYEQYF. CDR3 in DNA: TGTGCCAGCAGCTTAGTGTCTAGCGGGAGGCTATACGAGCAGTACTTC.

This chain joins TRBV28 and TRBJ2-7, with TRBD2 identical over 7 bases. Trimming at V came to 3 bases and at J to 5 bases, leaving 13 bases not matched to a gene. CDR1 and CDR2 (germline): MDHEN, SYDVKM. The CDR3 is 16 amino acids. The DNA of the CDR3 is TGTGCCAGCAGTTTGGGTTGGAGCGGGAAGAGCAACGAGCAGTACTTC. Translating gives CASSLGWSGKSNEQYF.

This chain connects TRBV7-9 to TRBJ1-1; a possible D gene is TRBD1 (5 bases). Between the trimmed V and J ends, which lost 1 base and 6 bases, there was a span of 15 bases. This CDR3 comprises 15 residues. Germline V gives CDR1 SEHNR, CDR2 FQNEAQ (reference sequence). The CDR3 protein is CASSLGTNVNAEAFF. Here the CDR3 DNA reads TGTGCCAGCAGCTTAGGGACAAATGTTAACGCTGAAGCTTTCTTT.